The 25 T cell receptor beta chains reported below all come from one sample, sequenced in a study of CD8 T cells in ankylosing spondylitis. TCRdb fed the 5' RACE reads into MiXCR, producing one record per CDR3 protein. The sample has 300,000 to 350,000 distinct CDR3 sequences, roughly 12% seen once. The sequencing input was blood, either unsorted or a sorted T cell fraction (not recorded which). The receptors here all came from a female donor with ankylosing spondylitis or in good health (not recorded which).

This clonotype was recorded a few times. V and J are TRBV20-1 and TRBJ2-2, with a tentative D call TRBD1 (6 bases). Trimming took 3 bases from V and 5 from J, leaving 13 bases between them. The CDR3 extends over 14 amino acids. In germline, CDR1 is DFQATT, CDR2 SNEGSKA (reference sequence). Here the CDR3 DNA reads TGCAGTGCTAGCGGGGAAGGGGGAACCGGGGAGCTGTTTTTT. Its protein product is CSASGEGGTGELFF.

Only a few counts were recorded for this clonotype. The J gene is TRBJ2-7, the V gene TRBV5-1, with TRBD2 matching 10 bases. The CDR3 is 16 amino acids. The junction had 11 bases not matched to a gene; V was cut back by 3 bases and J by 5 bases. Germline V gene lookup returns CDR1 SGHRS and CDR2 YFSETQ. CDR3 nucleotide sequence: TGCGCCAGCAGCTCCTCCCTGGCTAGCGGGAGTCACGAGCAGTACTTC. Translating it yields CASSSSLASGSHEQYF. Variable domain in full (rest from reference TRBV5-1 and TRBJ2-7): KAGVTQTPRYLIKTRGQQVTLSCSPISGHRSVSWYQQTPGQGLQFLFEYFSETQRNKGNFPGRFSGRQFSNSRSEMNVSTLELGDSALYLCASSSSLASGSHEQYFGPGTRLTVT.

At least ten counts were recorded for this clonotype. The chain recombines TRBV5-1 with TRBJ1-1, with D hard to call. CDR3 size: 15 residues. Trimming left V 0 bases short and J 6 bases short, with 15 bases between. CDR1 and CDR2 (germline): SGHRS, YFSETQ. CDR3 DNA: TGCGCCAGCAGCTTGGCGTCGTCTCCGGGCCCTGAAGCTTTCTTT. It specifies CASSLASSPGPEAFF. The variable domain in full, completed from reference TRBV5-1 and TRBJ1-1, reads KAGVTQTPRYLIKTRGQQVTLSCSPISGHRSVSWYQQTPGQGLQFLFEYFSETQRNKGNFPGRFSGRQFSNSRSEMNVSTLELGDSALYLCASSLASSPGPEAFFGQGTRLTVV.

This clonotype was seen ten or more times. The genes are TRBV15 and TRBJ2-3; unclear D gene. Germline V lookup: CDR1 LNHNV, CDR2 YYDKDF (reference sequence). V was trimmed by 2 bases and J by 0 bases, leaving 3 bases between them. The CDR3 contains 13 residues. The CDR3: CATSRSSTDTQYF. The CDR3 DNA sequence: TGTGCCACCAGCAGATCTAGCACAGATACGCAGTATTTT.

This sequence joins TRBV27 and TRBJ2-3; TRBD1 aligns across 8 bases. The CDR3 has 15 amino acids. CDR1 MNHEY and CDR2 SMNVEV come from the germline V gene (reference sequence). V lost 7 bases and J lost 0; bases outside the gene matches: 6. The CDR3: CASIGRQGSTDTQYF. The CDR3 DNA reads TGTGCCAGCATAGGTCGACAGGGGAGCACAGATACGCAGTATTTT.

The chain is built from TRBV7-6 and TRBJ2-1; the D gene is possibly TRBD2 (6 bases). Between the trimmed V and J ends, which lost 5 bases and 3 bases, there was a span of 20 bases. In germline, CDR1 is SGHVS, CDR2 FNYEAQ. This CDR3 is 17 amino acids long. CDR3 DNA sequence: TGTGCCAGCAGCCCCTCTGTCGGCCGGGGGATCTACAATGAGCAGTTCTTC. It translates to CASSPSVGRGIYNEQFF. The full variable domain, its missing parts supplied by reference TRBV7-6 and TRBJ2-1, is GAGVSQSPRYKVTKRGQDVALRCDPISGHVSLYWYRQALGQGPEFLTYFNYEAQQDKSGLPNDRFSAERPEGSISTLTIQRTEQRDSAMYRCASSPSVGRGIYNEQFFGPGTRLTVL.

This clonotype was detected many times. The V call is TRBV12-3 or TRBV12-4, the J call TRBJ2-1; 8 nucleotides agree with TRBD2. The CDR3 extends over 15 amino acids. Unmatched junction bases numbered 5, after V lost 4 bases and J lost 3 bases. CDR3 nucleotide sequence: TGTGCCAGCAGTTCCGATCTAGCGGGCTACAATGAGCAGTTCTTC. Its translation is CASSSDLAGYNEQFF.

This chain links TRBV5-1 with TRBJ2-3, with D perhaps matching TRBD2 (5 bases). CDR1 and CDR2 from the germline V gene are SGHRS and YFSETQ. CDR3 length: 15 amino acids. Trimming took off 0 bases at V and 4 bases at J, with 12 bases between the two ends. The CDR3 coding sequence is TGCGCCAGCAGCTTGGAACCGGGAACCGCAGATACGCAGTATTTT. This translates into CASSLEPGTADTQYF.

This clonotype was found many times. The V and J genes are TRBV5-1 and TRBJ2-1; 7 nucleotides line up with TRBD2. In germline, CDR1 is SGHRS, CDR2 YFSETQ. J was trimmed by 2 bases and V by 3 bases; bases with no gene match: 11. There are 17 residues in the CDR3. The CDR3 coding sequence is TGCGCCAGCAGCTCAATATCCCGGCTAGCGGCCTACAATGAGCAGTTCTTC. Translating gives CASSSISRLAAYNEQFF.

This chain connects TRBV10-3 to TRBJ1-2, with 7 positions matching TRBD1. Trimming at V came to 6 bases and at J to 8 bases, leaving 12 bases not matched to a gene. The CDR3 totals 14 residues. CDR1 is ENHRY and CDR2 is SYGVKD in the germline V gene. CDR3 bases: TGTGCCATCAGGGCGGGACCTCAGGGGGACGGCTACACCTTC. This sequence encodes CAIRAGPQGDGYTF.

Points on this clonotype: One end of the junction varies from germline; a read error may be responsible. This chain joins TRBV6-6 and TRBJ1-1; D call uncertain. The CDR3 is made up of 13 amino acids. The germline V gene encodes CDR1 MNHNY and CDR2 SVGAGI (reference sequence). CDR3 sequence: CASSYGMGTEAFF. CDR3 sequence (DNA): TGTGCGAGCAGTTATGGGATGGGCACTGAAGCTTTCTTT.

This clonotype was recorded many times. The rearrangement uses TRBV25-1 and TRBJ1-1; D may be TRBD1 (5 bases). The V and J ends lost 2 bases and 10 bases respectively, with 11 bases between them. Germline V gene data show CDR1 as MGHDK and CDR2 as SYGVNS. CDR3 size: 12 residues. The CDR3 protein is CASSEGALGAFF. The CDR3 nucleotides read TGTGCCAGCAGTGAAGGGGCTTTAGGAGCTTTCTTT. The complete variable domain, with remaining parts taken from reference TRBV25-1 and TRBJ1-1, reads EADIYQTPRYLVIGTGKKITLECSQTMGHDKMYWYQQDPGMELHLIHYSYGVNSTEKGDLSSESTVSRIRTEHFPLTLESARPSHTSQYLCASSEGALGAFFGQGTRLTVV.

This clonotype occurred a few times. The chain carries TRBV20-1 and TRBJ1-5, with 12 bases that match TRBD1. CDR3 length equals 17 residues. V lost 6 bases, J lost 1 base, and 10 bases stayed unmatched. Per the germline V gene, CDR1 is DFQATT and CDR2 is SNEGSKA (reference sequence). CDR3 DNA sequence: TGCAGTGCAATCGCCCCGGGACAGGGGGCGAGCAATCAGCCCCAGCATTTT. This codes for CSAIAPGQGASNQPQHF.

This clonotype was recorded many times. The V gene is TRBV20-1, the J gene TRBJ1-1; D gene ambiguous. The germline V gene encodes CDR1 DFQATT and CDR2 SNEGSKA (reference sequence). The CDR3 totals 11 residues. With 6 bases removed from V and 7 bases from J, the gap between germline ends came to 12 bases. The DNA of the CDR3 is TGCAGTGCCACCTACAACGATGAAGCTTTCTTT. Translated: CSATYNDEAFF.

There are many counts of this clonotype. V and J are TRBV5-1 and TRBJ2-7; no firm D call. Trimming took off 2 bases at V and 0 bases at J, with 12 bases between the two ends. The CDR3 has 15 amino acids. From germline, CDR1 is SGHRS and CDR2 YFSETQ. CDR3 sequence (DNA): TGCGCCAGCAGCTTCGCGAGTAGTGCCTCCTACGAGCAGTACTTC. Protein product: CASSFASSASYEQYF.

Only a few counts were recorded for this clonotype. The chain recombines TRBV5-1 with TRBJ2-1; 8 nucleotides agree with TRBD2. The CDR3 spans 19 residues. The V segment lost 0 bases and the J segment 0 bases; nucleotides outside the gene matches: 11. Germline V lookup: CDR1 SGHRS, CDR2 YFSETQ. The CDR3 DNA sequence: TGCGCCAGCAGCTTGGCCTCAGGACTAGCTGTGAGCTCCTACAATGAGCAGTTCTTC. This gives the protein CASSLASGLAVSSYNEQFF.

This clonotype was found many times. The J gene is TRBJ1-5, the V gene TRBV10-1, with D uncertain. The CDR3 sequence is 12 residues long. Germline V gives CDR1 WNHNN, CDR2 SYGVQD (reference sequence). Trimming shortened V by 3 bases and J by 4 bases, and 4 bases separated the two germline ends. In DNA, the CDR3 is TGCGCCAGCAGTGACGGGAATCAGCCCCAGCATTTT. This encodes CASSDGNQPQHF.

A single count supports this clonotype. A much larger clone sits a single nucleotide away, making a read error possible. This sequence joins TRBV7-9 and TRBJ2-1; 9 bases map to TRBD2. Germline CDR1 is SEHNR and CDR2 is FQNEAQ (reference sequence). Unmatched junction bases numbered 12, after V lost 7 bases and J lost 5 bases. CDR3 length: 16 residues. DNA for the CDR3: TGTGCCAGCAATTATCGACTAGCGGAGGGACACAATGAGCAGTTCTTC. This sequence encodes CASNYRLAEGHNEQFF.

This clonotype was counted a few times. V is TRBV21-1 and J is TRBJ2-5; the table's D call of TRBD1 was not tested on the DNA. TRBV21-1 is recorded as a pseudogene. This CDR3 contains 13 residues. CDR3 region: CASTGQEQETQYF. The CDR3 nucleotides read TGTGCCAGCACCGGACAGGAGCAAGAGACCCAGTACTTC.

This clonotype showed up many times. The J gene is TRBJ2-7, the V gene TRBV28; TRBD2 aligns across 9 bases. Trimming removed 2 bases from V and 2 bases from J; junction bases left unmatched: 7. The CDR3 has 16 amino acids. Germline V CDR1 and CDR2: MDHEN, SYDVKM. CDR3 loop: CASSLAGGPLPYEQYF. CDR3 DNA: TGTGCCAGCAGTTTAGCGGGAGGGCCTCTTCCCTACGAGCAGTACTTC.

This clonotype has just a few counts. V and J are TRBV10-3 and TRBJ2-1; 7 bases are a match to TRBD1. CDR3 length equals 18 residues. Germline V gene lookup returns CDR1 ENHRY and CDR2 SYGVKD. With 0 bases clipped from V and 5 bases from J, the junction kept 13 bases outside the gene matches. The CDR3, as DNA: TGTGCCATCAGTGAGTCTTTTAAGACAGGGAAAGGGGACAATGAGCAGTTCTTC. Its translation is CAISESFKTGKGDNEQFF.

This clonotype was counted a few times. The V and J genes are TRBV6-2 or TRBV6-3 and TRBJ2-5; TRBD2 agrees at 15 bases. Germline V CDR1 and CDR2: MNHEY, SVGEGT. V was pared by 6 bases and J by 2 bases, with 7 bases of the junction left unmatched. The CDR3 has 17 amino acids. The CDR3 bases are TGTGCCAGCAGCCTTACGGGACTAGCGGGAGGACAAGAGACCCAGTACTTC. Amino acid sequence: CASSLTGLAGGQETQYF.

This clonotype was picked up many times. The chain couples TRBV20-1 to TRBJ1-2, with a weak D call TRBD1 (5 bases). Looked up from germline, CDR1 is DFQATT and CDR2 is SNEGSKA (reference sequence). The length of the CDR3 is 11 residues. Trimming cost V 7 bases and J 6 bases, with 12 bases left between them. The CDR3 DNA is TGCAGTGTGGGGGAAGACCATGGCTACACCTTC. It yields the protein CSVGEDHGYTF.

This clonotype was observed many times. This rearrangement joins TRBV20-1 to TRBJ1-1; a possible D gene is TRBD1 (5 bases). The CDR3 covers 15 residues. Trimming removed 0 bases at V and 1 base at J, with 12 bases between. Germline V gives CDR1 DFQATT, CDR2 SNEGSKA (reference sequence). CDR3 sequence reads: CSARDADSPNTEAFF. In DNA form, the CDR3 reads TGCAGTGCTAGAGACGCCGACAGCCCGAACACTGAAGCTTTCTTT.

The chain has TRBV20-1 and TRBJ2-7; TRBD2 agrees at 9 bases. The length of the CDR3 is 14 residues. Germline V lookup: CDR1 DFQATT, CDR2 SNEGSKA (reference sequence). Losses at the gene ends were 4 bases for V and 7 bases for J; bases not matched to a gene: 11. The CDR3 coding sequence is TGCAGTGCTACGGCTAGCGGGATACCCAAAGAGCAGTACTTC. Translating it yields CSATASGIPKEQYF.